The entry below gives a single TCR beta chain sequence along with its context. Deletions cut 0 bases from V and 6 bases from J, with 6 bases between. CDR1 and CDR2 from the germline V gene are GTSNPN and SVGIG (reference sequence). This CDR3 is 11 amino acids long. The data belong to a study of blood T cell repertoires in COVID-19. Study as a whole: T cells, B-cell-depleted T cells, or PBMCs provided the cDNA or gDNA that served as material.

Some clones are missing from TCRdb's copy, which holds only in-frame ones; the method was immunoSEQ multiplex PCR. The data contain 75,000 to 90,000 clones, roughly 87% of them singletons. Specimen: peripheral blood. The sequence was obtained from a woman aged 45-59 years in a cohort sampled during active COVID-19. The chain joins TRBV30 to TRBJ2-7; maybe TRBD2 (6 bases). CDR3 in amino acids: CAWSVGGEQYF. In DNA, the CDR3 is TGTGCCTGGAGTGTGGGGGGCGAGCAGTACTTC.